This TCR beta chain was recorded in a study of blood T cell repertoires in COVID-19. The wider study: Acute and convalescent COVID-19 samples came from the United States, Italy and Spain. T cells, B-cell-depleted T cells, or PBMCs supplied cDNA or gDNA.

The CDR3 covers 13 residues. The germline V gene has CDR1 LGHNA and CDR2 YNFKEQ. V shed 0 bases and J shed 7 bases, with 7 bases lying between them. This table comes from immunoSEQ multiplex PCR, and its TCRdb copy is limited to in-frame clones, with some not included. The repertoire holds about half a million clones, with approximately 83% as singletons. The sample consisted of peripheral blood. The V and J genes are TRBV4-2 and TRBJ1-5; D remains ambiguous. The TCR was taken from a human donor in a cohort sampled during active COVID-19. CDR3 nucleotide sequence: TGTGCCAGCAGCCAAGATCGAGGGCAGCCCCAGCATTTT. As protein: CASSQDRGQPQHF.